These 14 T cell receptor beta chains share one sample of origin, sequenced in a study of OX40 agonist ivuxolimab in advanced cancers. Clones were sequenced by immunoSEQ multiplex PCR, and TCRdb holds only the in-frame ones, with some missing. The table has about 70,000 clones, approximately 90% seen once; the top ten hold 6% to 8.5%. The specimen was CD4+ or CD8+ T cells sorted from blood, collected in a trial of the OX40 agonist ivuxolimab. These receptors were collected from an adult with an advanced solid tumor such as melanoma, head and neck, liver or kidney cancer.

The chain joins TRBV7-2 to TRBJ1-2, with D hard to call. This CDR3 spans 15 amino acids. Trimming cost V 2 bases and J 1 base, with 11 bases left between them. The germline V gene encodes CDR1 SGHTA and CDR2 FQGNSA. CDR3 residues: CASSLLETVNYGYTF. In nucleotides, the CDR3 is TGTGCCAGCAGCTTATTAGAGACGGTTAACTATGGCTACACCTTC.

This clone occurred a few times. The chain is built from TRBV1 and TRBJ1-6. TRBV1 is a pseudogene. This CDR3 comprises 15 residues. CDR3 loop: CTSSHEGWRGSPLHF. The CDR3 coding sequence is TGCACCAGCAGCCACGAGGGTTGGCGGGGTTCACCCCTCCACTTT.

This sequence joins TRBV11-2 and TRBJ2-7; 8 bases line up with TRBD1. CDR1 SGHAT and CDR2 FQNNGV come from the germline V gene. Trimming removed 5 bases from V and 2 bases from J; junction bases left unmatched: 5. The CDR3 extends over 14 amino acids. The CDR3 is CASSLTGGAYEQYF. As DNA, the CDR3 is TGTGCCAGCAGCCTAACAGGGGGAGCCTACGAGCAGTACTTC.

Comment on this clone: The same CDR3 also results from other DNA sequences found in this sample. The chain employs TRBV27 and TRBJ2-7; 10 nucleotides align to TRBD1. The CDR3 totals 14 residues. J gave up 2 bases and V 5 bases, and 3 bases lay outside the gene matches. Per the germline V gene, CDR1 is MNHEY and CDR2 is SMNVEV (reference sequence). The CDR3: CASSLGQGAYEQYF. CDR3 bases: TGTGCCAGCAGTCTAGGACAGGGGGCCTACGAGCAGTACTTC.

The chain links TRBV2 to TRBJ2-7, with D tentatively TRBD1 (5 bases). The V end was cut by 5 bases, the J end by 2 bases, with 10 bases between. The CDR3 loop spans 13 amino acids. Per the germline V gene, CDR1 is SNHLY and CDR2 is FYNNEI. The CDR3 is CASSPDRTYEQYF. Written as DNA, the CDR3 is TGTGCCAGCAGTCCCGACAGAACCTACGAGCAGTACTTC.

The rearrangement uses TRBV5-6 and TRBJ2-5; tentative D call: TRBD2 (5 bases). CDR3 size: 15 residues. V was pared by 0 bases and J by 2 bases, with 11 bases between. CDR1 is SGHDT, CDR2 YYEEEE, per germline. CDR3 coding DNA: TGTGCCAGCAGCTTGGGAACGGGGTTACAAGAGACCCAGTACTTC. Protein sequence: CASSLGTGLQETQYF.

This chain uses TRBV2 with TRBJ1-1; the match to TRBD1 covers 8 bases. V lost 4 bases, J lost 8 bases, and 9 bases stayed unmatched. The CDR3 extends over 14 amino acids. CDR1 and CDR2 (germline): SNHLY, FYNNEI. The CDR3 DNA reads as TGTGCCAGCAGTGCGACAGGGGAGGATGACGAAGCTTTCTTT. Protein: CASSATGEDDEAFF.

The rearrangement links TRBV5-4 to TRBJ2-3, with TRBD2 matching over 12 bases. The CDR3 spans 16 residues. V lost 0 bases and J lost 6; bases outside the gene matches: 5. The germline V gene has CDR1 SGHNT and CDR2 YYREEE (reference sequence). CDR3: CASSLGASGGGDTQYF. DNA of the CDR3: TGTGCCAGCAGCTTGGGTGCTAGCGGGGGGGGTGATACGCAGTATTTT.

The chain uses TRBV4-3 and TRBJ2-7; D gene uncertain. Trimming stripped 1 base from V and 4 bases from J, with 14 bases between. Germline V lookup: CDR1 LGHNA, CDR2 YSLEER. The CDR3 is 15 residues long. The DNA of the CDR3 is TGCGCCAGCAGCCAAGCTGAAGGGTTAAAATACGAGCAGTACTTC. Its protein product is CASSQAEGLKYEQYF.

The rearrangement uses TRBV11-3 and TRBJ2-1; the match to TRBD1 covers 8 bases. With V trimmed by 1 base and J by 4 bases, 9 bases remained unmatched. This CDR3 region has 17 residues. The germline V gene has CDR1 SGHNT and CDR2 YENEEA. CDR3 protein: CASSLAGGDRPYNEQFF. The CDR3 region has the DNA TGTGCCAGCAGCTTAGCGGGTGGGGACAGGCCTTACAATGAGCAGTTCTTC.

The V and J genes are TRBV29-1 and TRBJ2-3; 7 bases line up with TRBD1. The CDR3 extends over 13 amino acids. V lost 4 bases, J lost 4 bases, and 5 bases stayed unmatched. Germline CDR1 is SQVTM and CDR2 is ANQGSEA. The CDR3 loop is CSVGGGEADTQYF. The CDR3 DNA sequence: TGCAGCGTTGGAGGGGGCGAGGCAGATACGCAGTATTTT.

The J gene is TRBJ2-1, the V gene TRBV27; D remains ambiguous. With 8 bases removed from V and 5 bases from J, the gap between germline ends came to 7 bases. CDR3 length: 11 residues. Germline CDR1 is MNHEY and CDR2 is SMNVEV (reference sequence). This CDR3 is CASGPHNEQFF. The CDR3 coding sequence is TGTGCCAGCGGGCCCCACAATGAGCAGTTCTTC.

V and J are TRBV7-8 and TRBJ1-1, with no clear D. Looked up from germline, CDR1 is SGHVS and CDR2 is FQNEAQ. This CDR3 has 14 residues. With 4 bases removed from V and 0 bases from J, the gap between germline ends came to 9 bases. This CDR3 is CASSYPDMNTEAFF. The CDR3 DNA is TGTGCCAGCAGCTACCCGGATATGAACACTGAAGCTTTCTTT.

This rearrangement joins TRBV7-9 to TRBJ2-7; no reliable D call. CDR3 length equals 14 residues. The ends were cut back, 5 bases at V and 0 bases at J, with 11 bases in the middle. Germline V gene sequence: CDR1 SEHNR, CDR2 FQNEAQ (reference sequence). The CDR3 is CASSARTNSYEQYF. The CDR3, as DNA: TGTGCCAGCAGCGCCCGCACAAACTCCTACGAGCAGTACTTC.